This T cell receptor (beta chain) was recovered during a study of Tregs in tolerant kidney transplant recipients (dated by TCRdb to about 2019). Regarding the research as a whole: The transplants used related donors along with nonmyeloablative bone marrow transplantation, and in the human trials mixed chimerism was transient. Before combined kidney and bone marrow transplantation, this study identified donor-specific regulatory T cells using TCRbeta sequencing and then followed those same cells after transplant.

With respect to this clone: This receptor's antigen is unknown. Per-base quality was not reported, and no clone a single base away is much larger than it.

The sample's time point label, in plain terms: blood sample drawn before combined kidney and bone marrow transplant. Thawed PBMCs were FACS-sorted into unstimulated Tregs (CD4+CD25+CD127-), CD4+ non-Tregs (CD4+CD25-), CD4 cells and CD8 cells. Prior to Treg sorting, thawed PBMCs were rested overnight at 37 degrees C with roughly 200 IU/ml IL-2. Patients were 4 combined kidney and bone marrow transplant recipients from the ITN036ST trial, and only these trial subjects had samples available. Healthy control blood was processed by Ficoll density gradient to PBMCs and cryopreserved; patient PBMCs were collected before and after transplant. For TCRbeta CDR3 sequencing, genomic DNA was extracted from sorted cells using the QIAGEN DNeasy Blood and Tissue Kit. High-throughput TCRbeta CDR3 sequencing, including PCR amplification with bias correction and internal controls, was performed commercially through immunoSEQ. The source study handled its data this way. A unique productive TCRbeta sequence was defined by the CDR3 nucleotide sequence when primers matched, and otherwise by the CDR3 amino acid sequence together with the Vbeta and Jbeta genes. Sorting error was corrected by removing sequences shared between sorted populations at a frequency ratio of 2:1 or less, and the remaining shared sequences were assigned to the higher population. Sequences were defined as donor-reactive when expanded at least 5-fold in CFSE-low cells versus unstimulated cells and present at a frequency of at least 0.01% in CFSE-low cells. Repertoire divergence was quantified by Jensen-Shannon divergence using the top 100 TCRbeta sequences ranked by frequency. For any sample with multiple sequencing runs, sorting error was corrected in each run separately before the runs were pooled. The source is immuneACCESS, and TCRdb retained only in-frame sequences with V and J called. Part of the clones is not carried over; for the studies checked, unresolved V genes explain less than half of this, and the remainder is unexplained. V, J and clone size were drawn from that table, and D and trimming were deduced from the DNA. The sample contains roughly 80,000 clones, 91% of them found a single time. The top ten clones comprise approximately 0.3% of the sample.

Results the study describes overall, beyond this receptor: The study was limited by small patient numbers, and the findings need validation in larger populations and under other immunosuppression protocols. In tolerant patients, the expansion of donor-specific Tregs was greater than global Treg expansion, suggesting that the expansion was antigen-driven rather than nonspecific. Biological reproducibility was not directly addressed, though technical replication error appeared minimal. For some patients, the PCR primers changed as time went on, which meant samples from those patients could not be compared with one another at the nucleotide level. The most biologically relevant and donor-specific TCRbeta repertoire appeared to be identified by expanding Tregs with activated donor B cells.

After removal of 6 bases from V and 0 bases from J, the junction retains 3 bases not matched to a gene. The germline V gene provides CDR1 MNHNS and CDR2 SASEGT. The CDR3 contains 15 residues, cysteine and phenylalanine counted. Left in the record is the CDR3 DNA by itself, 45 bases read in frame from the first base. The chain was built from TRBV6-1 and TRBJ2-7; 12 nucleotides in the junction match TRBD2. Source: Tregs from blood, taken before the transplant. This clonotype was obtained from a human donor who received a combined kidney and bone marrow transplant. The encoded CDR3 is CASRGLAGSSYEQYF. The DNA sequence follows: TGTGCCAGCAGAGGACTAGCGGGAAGCTCCTACGAGCAGTACTTC.